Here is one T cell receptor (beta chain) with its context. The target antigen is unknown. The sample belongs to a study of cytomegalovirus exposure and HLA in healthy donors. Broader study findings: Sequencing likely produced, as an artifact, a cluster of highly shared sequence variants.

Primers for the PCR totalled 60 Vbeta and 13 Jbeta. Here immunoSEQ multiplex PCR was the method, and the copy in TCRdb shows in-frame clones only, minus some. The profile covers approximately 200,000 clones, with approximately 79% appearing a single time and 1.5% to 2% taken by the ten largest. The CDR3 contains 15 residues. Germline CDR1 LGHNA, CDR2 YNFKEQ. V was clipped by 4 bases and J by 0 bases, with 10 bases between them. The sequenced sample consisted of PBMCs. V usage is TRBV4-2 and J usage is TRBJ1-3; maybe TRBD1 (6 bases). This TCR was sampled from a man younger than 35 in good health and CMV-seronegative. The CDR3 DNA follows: TGTGCCAGCAGCCCGGACAGCGACTCTGGAAACACCATATATTTT. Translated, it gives CASSPDSDSGNTIYF.